This TCR beta chain stems from a study of blood T cell repertoires in COVID-19. In the authors' methods: Researchers report that nucleated cell counts were estimated from reference gene primer amplification. The method was immunoSEQ multiplex PCR; TCRdb's version includes in-frame clones alone and lacks a portion of them. The V and J calls and clone size are taken from that table; D and trimming were inferred from the DNA. The sample has nearly 250,000 clones; approximately 84% are singletons. The TCR sequence derives from a woman of 80 years or more with acute or convalescent COVID-19. The specimen sequenced was peripheral blood.

This CDR3 reads CASTRVAGNVNEQFF. The CDR3 region has the DNA TGTGCCAGCACCAGGGTAGCGGGGAACGTCAATGAGCAGTTCTTC. The chain combines TRBV6-5 with TRBJ2-1; 8 nucleotides line up with TRBD2. The CDR3 loop spans 15 amino acids. V lost 7 bases to trimming and J lost 6 bases; unmatched junction nucleotides: 11. Germline CDR1 MNHEY, CDR2 SVGAGI.